This T cell receptor beta chain stems from a study of blood T cell repertoires in COVID-19. Cohort 3 donors counted as recovered after two negative PCRs, clearance, or resolved symptoms. Authors' analysis steps: Reference gene primer amplification gave nucleated cell count estimates. Using immunoSEQ multiplex PCR, the repertoire was profiled, and TCRdb retains in-frame clones only, with some absent. That table gives V, J and clone size, and the DNA gave D and trimming. This sample has about 180,000 clones; about 83% occur once, and the top ten carry over 7%. The CDR3 length is 12 residues. From germline, CDR1 is ENHRY and CDR2 SYGVKD. With 7 bases removed from V and 2 bases from J, the gap between germline ends came to 8 bases.

The clonotype was recovered from a woman aged 25 to 39 who had recovered from COVID-19. The rearrangement joins TRBV10-3 to TRBJ2-5, with a tentative D call TRBD1 (6 bases). The sequencing sample was made of PBMCs or T cells enriched from blood (not recorded which). CDR3 residues: CAIKGQQETQYF. CDR3 DNA: TGTGCCATCAAAGGACAGCAAGAGACCCAGTACTTC.